This entry is about one T cell receptor beta chain. Its target is unknown. The entry originates in a study of shared clonotypes between healthy human individuals. Germline assignment: CDR1 LGHNA and CDR2 YNFKEQ. Trimming took off 0 bases at V and 0 bases at J, with 12 bases between the two ends. This CDR3 spans 18 amino acids. Original handling: ImmunoSEQ yielded junction-only sequences lacking quality scores, so filtering differed. Sequencing used immunoSEQ multiplex PCR; TCRdb keeps in-frame clones, though not all of them. That table furnishes V, J and clone size, whereas the DNA furnished D and trimming. This table holds around 2.1 million clones, approximately 94% found once. General study results and limits: Represented diversity, genetic and exposure-history alike, was limited by few donors. The study found about 5% of naive CD4 clonotypes shared across a handful of donors.

Among the donors, all were Caucasian adults who lived in Nashville, Tennessee. The chain joins TRBV4-2 to TRBJ1-6; D remains ambiguous. Sequencing input: naive CD4+ T cells sorted from blood. Subset given: CD45RA+ positively selected. This receptor was taken from a young man in good health. For the CDR3, the DNA is TGTGCCAGCAGCCAAGATGCCTTCGCGAGCTCCTATAATTCACCCCTCCACTTT. Translation gives CASSQDAFASSYNSPLHF.